This T cell receptor (beta chain) was retrieved from a study of ipilimumab plus nivolumab after autologous stem cell transplantation. Clones were read by immunoSEQ multiplex PCR, and TCRdb kept only the in-frame ones, dropping some. The sample carries 15,000 or so clones, roughly four fifths recorded once. Checkpoint therapy with ipilimumab 1 mg/kg began 14 to 28 days after transplant. Through week 26, nivolumab 3 mg/kg IV was given weeks 1, 4, 7, 10, then biweekly. The CDR3 is 14 amino acids. The V and J ends lost 0 bases and 4 bases respectively, with 8 bases between them. The germline CDR1 and CDR2 sequences are SGDLS and YYNGEE.

J is TRBJ1-5 and V is TRBV9; no reliable D call. The specimen was PBMCs, collected in a trial of ipilimumab plus nivolumab as post-transplant consolidation. The clonotype was recovered from a male donor with diffuse large B-cell lymphoma. The chain's CDR3 is CASSVGGGNQPQHF. The CDR3 DNA sequence: TGTGCCAGCAGCGTAGGGGGAGGGAATCAGCCCCAGCATTTT.